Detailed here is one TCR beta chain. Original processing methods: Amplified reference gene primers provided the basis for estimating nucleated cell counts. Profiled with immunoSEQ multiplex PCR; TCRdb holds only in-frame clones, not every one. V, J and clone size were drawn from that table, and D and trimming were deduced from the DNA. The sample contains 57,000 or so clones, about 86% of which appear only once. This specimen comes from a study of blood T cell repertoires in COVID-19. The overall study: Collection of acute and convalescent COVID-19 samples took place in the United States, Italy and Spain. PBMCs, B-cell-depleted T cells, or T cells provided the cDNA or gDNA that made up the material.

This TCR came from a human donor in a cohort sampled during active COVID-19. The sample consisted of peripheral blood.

The CDR3 DNA sequence: TGCGCCAGCAGCCTGACAGGGACAAACACCGGGGAGCTGTTTTTT. The encoded protein is CASSLTGTNTGELFF. The rearrangement uses TRBV4-1 and TRBJ2-2, with 7 bases fitting TRBD1. Germline V gene lookup returns CDR1 MGHRA and CDR2 YSYEKL. J lost 2 bases, V lost 4 bases, and 4 bases had no gene match. The CDR3 covers 15 residues.